What follows is one T cell receptor beta chain and its context. Its matching antigen is unknown. The sample belongs to a study of memory CD4+ T cells and cytomegalovirus serostatus. Looking at the study overall: This sample comes from healthy Belgian adults, under 10 CMV seropositive, approximately 24 seronegative.

Single viable CD3+CD4+CD8-CD45RO+ cells were sorted as the memory CD4+ T cells. Clones were sequenced by immunoSEQ multiplex PCR, and TCRdb holds only the in-frame ones, with some missing. Here the sample spans tens of thousands of clones, 82% being singletons. Broader study findings: About 40% of the roughly 160 known CMV-associated TCRbeta sequences appeared in CD4+ memory. The CMV-associated TCR signature appears largely within the CD4+ memory repertoire. CMV serostatus prediction reached median AUC approximately 0.95, or 0.91 with US-trained model.

Sequencing used memory CD4+ T cells from blood. This TCR was recovered from an adult in good health and CMV-seronegative.

The CDR3 sequence: CASSLVGSGGYEQYF. The CDR3 DNA is TGTGCCAGCAGCTTAGTAGGTAGCGGGGGGTACGAGCAGTACTTC. The chain carries TRBV7-2 and TRBJ2-7, with 10 positions matching TRBD2. This CDR3 contains 15 residues. Germline CDR1 and CDR2: SGHTA and FQGNSA. With 1 base clipped from V and 4 bases from J, the junction kept 4 bases outside the gene matches.